Described below is a single TCR beta chain sequence and its context. This clone was seen only once. No cognate antigen has been identified for it. No base-level quality is on record; no much larger clone is a single base apart. Library construction relied on the immunoSEQ multiplex PCR assay. A mixture of 60 forward primers for TCR Vbeta segments and 13 reverse primers for TCR Jbeta segments was used in the multiplex PCR. A multiplex PCR assay on genomic DNA amplified the CDR3 region of rearranged TCR beta genes. On the Illumina HiSeq System, the amplified TCR beta libraries were sequenced as 87-base-pair reads. The study's own analysis went as follows. In a later analysis, approximately 74 million unique TCR beta chains were counted across the approximately 640 repertoires, and about 10 million of these chains were shared by at least two donors. Raw reads were error-corrected and collapsed into unique sequences by a nearest-neighbor algorithm in which closely related sequences were merged to remove PCR and sequencing errors. Alignment of CDR3 sequences to IMGT reference sequences was used to assign V, D and J gene segments. For a sequence to be retained, at least a six-nucleotide match to both a V gene segment and a J gene segment was required. A rearrangement counted as productive if the CDR3 had no stop codons and remained in frame with V and J, and every other rearrangement counted as non-productive. CDR3 was defined according to IMGT convention as the region running from the second conserved V-encoded cysteine to the conserved J-encoded phenylalanine. Sequences without an unambiguous match to a single V gene segment were excluded from the earlier analysis of several hundred of the donors. In an earlier analysis of 587 of the donors, V segments were called functional above 56.7% productive rearrangements and were called segregating when the between-donor standard deviation exceeded 5%. A statistical classification framework was built to diagnose cytomegalovirus status from the catalog of TCR beta chain sequences. A later analysis assigned V and J genes by comparing TCR nucleotide sequences with IMGT/GENE-DB human TR gene sequences. In a later analysis, CDR3 sequences and most-parsimonious VDJ recombination scenarios were assigned using the TCRdist pipeline. In a later analysis, each TCR beta chain was defined by its CDR3 amino acid sequence together with its V-gene family, and reads without a unique V-gene family were excluded. In a later analysis, 550 to 650 highly shared, low-generation-probability nucleotide sequences were removed to address suspected cross-contamination and a sequencing artifact. In a later analysis, a clonal expansion index for each public chain was calculated from normalized within-repertoire ranks of inferred template counts. A later analysis computed generation probabilities with a VDJ recombination model fitted to out-of-frame rearrangements, and checked the results against IGoR. Hypergeometric tests were used in a later analysis to score TCR-TCR, TCR-HLA and TCR-CMV co-occurrence, with a repertoire-size bias correction applied to the TCR pairs. False discovery rates were estimated in a later analysis by permuting HLA or CMV assignments 20 times. In a later analysis, co-occurring TCRs were grouped with DBSCAN, and TCRdist sequence similarity was added when clustering was performed within HLA-allele-positive subsets. Co-occurrence clustering excluded repertoires with fewer than 30,000 or more than 120,000 public chains, plus five with anomalous nucleotide sharing. TCRdb limited this immuneACCESS table to in-frame rearrangements with V and J called. A share of clones is missing; checked studies link under half to unresolved V genes, and the rest is unexplained. The DNA was the basis for D and trimming; V, J and clone size are from that table. In this sample the table shows 85,000 to 100,000 clones, about three quarters of which occur a single time. The ten top clones hold under 8% of the sample.

The cohort was made up of about 610 healthy bone marrow donors. At the time of sampling, every cohort member was nominally healthy, though immune exposures that went unrecorded were likely present. The donor tested CMV seropositive, placing the donor among the 290 or so seropositive members of the cohort. A peripheral blood sample was collected from each donor, and TCR beta sequencing was performed on peripheral blood mononuclear cells. Genomic DNA was extracted from the blood cell samples with the Qiagen DNeasy Blood Extraction Kit. V is pared back by 1 base and J by 5 bases, with 11 bases lying between the germline termini. The CDR3 runs 14 residues from the cysteine to the phenylalanine. Of all the DNA, just the CDR3 is kept, 42 bases in frame from base 1. Based on the germline V gene (reference sequence), the CDR1 and CDR2 sequences are SEHNR and FQNEAQ. The data originate from a study of cytomegalovirus exposure and HLA in healthy donors (dated by TCRdb to 2016 to 2017). Notes on the research overall: In an earlier analysis of roughly 500 of the donors, around 290 Gb of sequence data and approximately 100 million unique TCR beta sequences from 150 million to 200 million T cells were reported. The number of typed donors differed by locus: roughly 620-630 for A, B, C, DRB1 and DQB1; 522 for DQA1; approximately 600 for DPA1; and some 430 for DPB1. Class I and class II HLA loci were covered by the typing at four-digit resolution. Donor age, sex, ethnicity and CMV serostatus were compiled alongside the repertoire data. A later genetic analysis took genome-wide SNP genotypes for about 55% of the 666 donors and used that subset as a discovery cohort. The aim of the study was to test whether cataloging public T cell receptors could identify signatures of past pathogen exposure. Among 398 genotyped donors of the cohort, an average of approximately 250,000 unique TCR beta nucleotide sequences were sequenced per donor, about a sixth of them non-productive. The study combined high-throughput TCR immunosequencing, statistical association of individual TCRs with disease status, and machine learning to predict cytomegalovirus infection status. The study used immunosequencing to profile the T cell repertoires of hundreds of subjects and linked those repertoires to cytomegalovirus serostatus. To decide whether each TCR beta V gene segment behaved as functional or pseudogenic, an earlier analysis of approximately 620 of the donors relied on high-throughput TCR beta sequencing. Along with the roughly 700-subject first cohort, a separate validation cohort of over 90 different subjects was used. Because of strong linkage in the cohort, five DR-DQ haplotypes were treated as single units for association and clustering. A later analysis re-analyzed previously published TCR beta repertoires from approximately 700 donors and added high-resolution HLA genotyping to study TCR occurrence patterns. An early release covering over 500 HLA-typed donors comprised about 300 gigabases of sequencing data and around 86 million unique TCR sequences. In the later analysis, no new phenotypic data were used to find candidate immune exposures; instead, reliance was placed on TCR beta sequences and their occurrence across donors. All discovery cohort repertoires had been generated on a single sequencing platform. The genetic ancestry cluster associated with self-reported Caucasian donors included over 65% of the approximately 410 genotyped donors. Here is what the overall study found, with its caveats: Sequencing depth was assumed to be roughly uniform across donors in the presence/absence analyses, though that assumption may not hold. Most CMV-associated TCR beta chains appeared to be HLA-restricted in a later analysis, and the HLA associations seemed to be driven largely by CMV exposure. A further reported finding was that TCR beta sequences accurately predicted the HLA-A and HLA-B alleles for most subjects in the first cohort. At a false discovery rate of 0.05, a later analysis linked fewer than 20,000 TCR beta sequences to specific HLA alleles. The study listed approximately 150 TCR beta chains as associated with cytomegalovirus. In vitro tests confirmed that a few of the cytomegalovirus-associated TCR beta chains recognize cytomegalovirus antigens. In a later analysis, HLA-associated TCR beta chains were found to be more clonally expanded and to have lower generation probabilities than equally common non-associated chains. In both the original and validation cohorts, the classifier was reported to diagnose cytomegalovirus status with high specificity and sensitivity. Correlated functional status among segregating V segments might reflect linkage disequilibrium, but an unknown experimental factor could not be ruled out. Some IMGT-functional V segments, including TRBV6-2 and TRBV6-3, could not be told apart with the 87-base-pair reads, so those segments were excluded. A group of highly shared sequence variants was considered likely to be a technical artifact of the sequencing pipeline. The only immune exposure information available for the cohort was CMV serostatus. In an earlier analysis of around 600 of the donors, most TCR beta V segments appeared in productive rearrangements about 87% or about 30% of the time, broadly matching IMGT annotations. According to the authors, the approach could potentially be generalized to other disease states and immunological phenotypes. V-gene and J-gene trimming of TCR beta chains was associated with a missense DCLRE1C variant in a later genetic analysis, and the association was replicated in an independent cohort. The earlier analysis of about 600 of the donors excluded some 16 rarely observed V segments, including chromosome 9 orphons, because counts were too low. When HLA alleles, especially DR and DQ, strongly co-occurred, TCR associations were difficult to assign to individual alleles. Most TCR sequences were observed very rarely across donors, whereas some public TCRs were present in many individuals. Because HLA typing was missing for some donors at each locus, association tests included only the typed subset. Compared with the 666-donor mean, donors in an Asian-associated ancestry cluster had fewer N-insertions in productive TCRs, according to a later genetic analysis. According to a later analysis, TCR association rates differed among HLA loci, with DRB1 alleles showing the most associated TCRs and HLA-C alleles showing the fewest. Several of the top co-occurrence clusters appeared to be linked to parvovirus B19, influenza, CMV and Epstein-Barr virus, according to a later analysis. In this cohort, only TCR beta chains were sequenced, and detectable features were limited by the absence of alpha or paired-chain data.

The chain couples TRBV7-9 to TRBJ2-5, with TRBD2 perhaps the D gene, on 5 matching bases. The TCR comes from a man aged 45 to 65 in good health and CMV-seropositive. What was sequenced was PBMCs. The CDR3 corresponds to CASSLGAGGETQYF. The DNA sequence reads TGTGCCAGCAGCTTAGGGGCAGGAGGTGAGACCCAGTACTTC.